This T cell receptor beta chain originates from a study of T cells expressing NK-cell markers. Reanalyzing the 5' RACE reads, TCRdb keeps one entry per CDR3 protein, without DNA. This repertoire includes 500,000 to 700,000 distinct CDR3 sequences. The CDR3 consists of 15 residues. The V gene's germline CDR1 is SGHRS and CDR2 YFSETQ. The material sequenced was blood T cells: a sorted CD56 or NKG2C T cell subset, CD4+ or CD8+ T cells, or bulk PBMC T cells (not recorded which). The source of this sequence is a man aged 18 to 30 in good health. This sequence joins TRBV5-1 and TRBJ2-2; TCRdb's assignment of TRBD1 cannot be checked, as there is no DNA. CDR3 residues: CASSFEGVLTGELFF. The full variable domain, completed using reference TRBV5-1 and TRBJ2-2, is KAGVTQTPRYLIKTRGQQVTLSCSPISGHRSVSWYQQTPGQGLQFLFEYFSETQRNKGNFPGRFSGRQFSNSRSEMNVSTLELGDSALYLCASSFEGVLTGELFFGEGSRLTVL.